This T cell receptor beta chain was retrieved from a study of blood T cell repertoires in COVID-19. Study information: The analysed material was cDNA or gDNA that came from T cells, B-cell-depleted T cells, or PBMCs.

During active infection, Seattle patients enrolled and were then monitored through disease. Here immunoSEQ multiplex PCR was the method, and the copy in TCRdb shows in-frame clones only, minus some. The sample has approximately 500,000 clones; roughly nine tenths are singletons. Germline V CDR1 and CDR2: GTSNPN, SVGIG (reference sequence). Trimming took 2 bases from V and 1 from J, leaving 9 bases between them. The CDR3 spans 13 residues. This clone occurred a few times. V gene TRBV30 combines with J gene TRBJ2-7; D may be TRBD1 (5 bases). Sequenced material: peripheral blood. The TCR comes from a woman between 50 and 59 years old with COVID-19, enrolled during active disease. The CDR3 bases are TGTGCCTGGAGTTCGGACATATCCTACGAGCAGTACTTC. Its protein is CAWSSDISYEQYF.